One sample yielded the 9 T cell receptor beta chains listed below, sequenced in a study of T cell responses to AZD1222 COVID-19 vaccine. Produced via immunoSEQ multiplex PCR; TCRdb's table is partial and in-frame only. The table shows over 150,000 clones, with around 93% occurring only once. This sample comprised peripheral blood, obtained 28 days after the second dose of the MenACWY control vaccine. These receptor sequences come from an adult who received the MenACWY meningococcal vaccine as a control.

The CDR3 here is CASSTDVAGGPDTQYF. In nucleotides, the CDR3 is TGTGCCAGTAGTACCGACGTAGCGGGGGGCCCAGATACGCAGTATTTT. The chain is built from TRBV19 and TRBJ2-3, with 10 nucleotides matching TRBD2. The trim removed 4 bases at V and 4 bases at J, leaving 8 bases unmatched. Germline V CDR1 and CDR2: LNHDA, SQIVND (reference sequence). CDR3 size: 16 residues.

The chain recombines TRBV2 with TRBJ2-1; TRBD2 matches 10 bases. With 6 bases clipped from V and 3 bases from J, the junction kept 5 bases outside the gene matches. The CDR3 is made up of 15 amino acids. In germline, CDR1 is SNHLY, CDR2 FYNNEI. For the CDR3, the DNA is TGTGCCAGCAGGCCCGGGACTAGCGACTACAATGAGCAGTTCTTC. It yields the protein CASRPGTSDYNEQFF.

This clone turned up a few times. The rearrangement links TRBV5-1 to TRBJ1-1, with no clear D. Trimming removed 1 base from V and 0 bases from J, with 7 bases in between. The V gene's germline CDR1 is SGHRS and CDR2 YFSETQ. The CDR3 has 14 amino acids. The DNA of the CDR3 is TGCGCCAGCAGCTTGACGGTGATGAACACTGAAGCTTTCTTT. Its protein product is CASSLTVMNTEAFF.

The chain carries TRBV28 and TRBJ1-1; 8 bases line up with TRBD1. In germline, CDR1 is MDHEN, CDR2 SYDVKM. The CDR3 length is 14 residues. Unmatched junction bases numbered 10, after V lost 8 bases and J lost 5 bases. The CDR3, as DNA: TGTGCCAGCGTCCCAGGGGGCTTCTTGACTGAAGCTTTCTTT. Translated, it gives CASVPGGFLTEAFF.

This chain connects TRBV19 to TRBJ2-3, with 15 bases that match TRBD2. V dropped 7 bases and J dropped 6; count of bases not matched to a gene: 11. CDR1 and CDR2 from the germline V gene are LNHDA and SQIVND (reference sequence). The CDR3 is made up of 17 amino acids. The CDR3 loop is CASTPGLAGGLVDTQYF. In nucleotides, the CDR3 is TGTGCCAGTACCCCGGGACTAGCGGGGGGTCTTGTGGATACGCAGTATTTT.

The chain employs TRBV7-2 and TRBJ2-1; TRBD2 agrees at 7 bases. Germline lookup yields CDR1 SGHTA and CDR2 FQGNSA. This CDR3 region has 15 residues. The junction had 4 bases not matched to a gene; V was cut back by 5 bases and J by 0 bases. The CDR3 sequence is CASSPRGGSYNEQFF. CDR3 nucleotides: TGTGCCAGCAGCCCCCGCGGGGGCTCCTACAATGAGCAGTTCTTC.

CDR3 residues: CARDGEGRAEAFF. The CDR3 nucleotides are TGTGCCAGGGACGGGGAGGGGAGGGCTGAAGCTTTCTTT. This sequence joins TRBV2 and TRBJ1-1; D possibly corresponds to TRBD1 (5 bases). The germline V and J ends were trimmed by 9 bases and 6 bases, with 17 bases remaining between them. The germline CDR1 and CDR2 sequences are SNHLY and FYNNEI. CDR3 length: 13 amino acids.

The rearrangement uses TRBV2 and TRBJ2-5; either TRBD1 or TRBD2 may fit D (7 bases each). V lost 8 bases and J lost 5, with 15 bases in between. The CDR3 covers 13 residues. Germline assignment: CDR1 SNHLY and CDR2 FYNNEI. DNA for the CDR3: TGTGCCAGCCAGGGGGGGGTTTCGGAGACCCAGTACTTC. Protein: CASQGGVSETQYF.

V and J are TRBV7-8 and TRBJ2-1; a weak D match, TRBD1 (6 bases). Trimming pared 4 bases from V and 0 bases from J, leaving 10 bases between. The CDR3 sequence is 15 residues long. The germline V gene has CDR1 SGHVS and CDR2 FQNEAQ. DNA for the CDR3: TGTGCCAGCAGCTCCCGAGGGGGCTCCTACAATGAGCAGTTCTTC. Its protein is CASSSRGGSYNEQFF.